This is a list of T cell receptor beta chains from one sample in a study of cytomegalovirus exposure and HLA in healthy donors. Libraries were prepared by immunoSEQ multiplex PCR; TCRdb keeps only in-frame clonotypes and omits some of them. The top ten hold 1% of the sample, which has about 170,000 clones, roughly 85% seen once. Source material: PBMCs. These receptors were obtained from a boy under 10 years old in good health and CMV-seronegative. Each CDR3 is given with its conserved first and last residue.

v_call | cdr3_aa
TRBV28 | CASSLYLARGTDTQYF
TRBV19 | CASSKYGQGYEQYF
TRBV28 | CASSFRDRVGEAFF
TRBV7-6 | CASSSITGHTSSGNTIYF
TRBV6-6 | CASSGPAGLSNQPQHF
TRBV18 | CASSPVGVGGIDLDTQYF
TRBV6-1 | CASSEAGSNEKLFF
TRBV14 | CASSQADEQFF
TRBV5-4 | CASTSDRVQYF
TRBV5-6 | CASRLGGGPPSYNEQFF
TRBV28 | CASSPYWHF
TRBV27 | CASSPTSLETQYF
TRBV6-1 | CASSEAGSGANVLTF
TRBV30 | CAWSRGQGGTGELFF
TRBV9 | CASSVDTGGSSPLHF
TRBV11-2 | CASSPNSGTSTDTQYF
TRBV5-4 | CASSSAGNYGYTF
TRBV10-3 | CAISESMGNGGNTEAFF
TRBV5-1 | CASSIVKGQVYEQYF
TRBV14 | CASSQVRSYEQYF
TRBV5-1 | CASSLESRTGFQETQYF
TRBV5-8 | CASSLFRTRYFTDTQYF
TRBV2 | CASRNYDGYTF
TRBV2 | CASSDTRSSYGYTF
TRBV7-6 | CASSPELQGAEQFF
TRBV7-6 | CASSLGGDDSSYNSPLHF
TRBV28 | CASIPGLGTGRNYGYTF